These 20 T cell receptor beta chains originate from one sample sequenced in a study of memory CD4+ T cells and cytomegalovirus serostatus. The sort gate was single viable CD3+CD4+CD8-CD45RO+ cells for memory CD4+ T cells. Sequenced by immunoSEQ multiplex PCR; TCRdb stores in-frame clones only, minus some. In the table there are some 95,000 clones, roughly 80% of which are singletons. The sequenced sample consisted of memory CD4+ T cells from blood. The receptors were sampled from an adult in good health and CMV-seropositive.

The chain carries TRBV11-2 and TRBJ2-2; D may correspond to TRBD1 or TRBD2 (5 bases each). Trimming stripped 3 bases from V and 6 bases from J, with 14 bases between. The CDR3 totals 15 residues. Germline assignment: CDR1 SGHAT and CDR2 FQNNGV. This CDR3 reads CASSLRGMGAGELFF. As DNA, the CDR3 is TGTGCCAGCAGCTTGAGGGGAATGGGTGCCGGGGAGCTGTTTTTT.

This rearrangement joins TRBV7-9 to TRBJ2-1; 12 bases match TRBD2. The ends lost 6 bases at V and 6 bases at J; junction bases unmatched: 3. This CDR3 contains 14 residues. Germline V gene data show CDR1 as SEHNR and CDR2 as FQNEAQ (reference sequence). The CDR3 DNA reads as TGTGCCAGCAGGTTGACTAGCGGGAGCAATGAGCAGTTCTTC. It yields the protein CASRLTSGSNEQFF.

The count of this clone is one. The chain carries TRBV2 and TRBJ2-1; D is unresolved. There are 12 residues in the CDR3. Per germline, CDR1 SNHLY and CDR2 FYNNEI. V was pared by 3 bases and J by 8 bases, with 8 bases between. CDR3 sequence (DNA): TGTGCCAGCAGTGATTTGGACCATGAGCAGTTCTTC. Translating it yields CASSDLDHEQFF.

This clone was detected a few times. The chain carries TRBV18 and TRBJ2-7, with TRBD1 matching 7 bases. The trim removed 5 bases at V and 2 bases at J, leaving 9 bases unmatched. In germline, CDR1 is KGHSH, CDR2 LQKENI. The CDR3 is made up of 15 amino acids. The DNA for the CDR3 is TGTGCCAGCTCATTAAGACAGGGCCCAACCTACGAGCAGTACTTC. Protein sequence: CASSLRQGPTYEQYF.

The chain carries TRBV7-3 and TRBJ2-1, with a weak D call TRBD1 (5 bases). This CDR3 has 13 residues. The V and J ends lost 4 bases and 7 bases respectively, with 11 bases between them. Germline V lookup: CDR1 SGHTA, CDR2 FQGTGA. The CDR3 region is CASSSGAGNEQFF. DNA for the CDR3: TGTGCCAGCAGCTCCGGAGCAGGGAATGAGCAGTTCTTC.

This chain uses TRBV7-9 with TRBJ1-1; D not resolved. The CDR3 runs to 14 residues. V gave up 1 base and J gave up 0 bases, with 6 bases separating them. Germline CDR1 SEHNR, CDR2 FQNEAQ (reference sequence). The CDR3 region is CASSLDGVNTEAFF. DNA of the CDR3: TGTGCCAGCAGCTTAGACGGAGTGAACACTGAAGCTTTCTTT.

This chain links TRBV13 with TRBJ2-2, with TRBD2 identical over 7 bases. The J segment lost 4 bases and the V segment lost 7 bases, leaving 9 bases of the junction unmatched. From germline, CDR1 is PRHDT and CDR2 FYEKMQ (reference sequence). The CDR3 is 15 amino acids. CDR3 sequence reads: CASNGGSGFTGELFF. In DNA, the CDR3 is TGTGCCAGCAATGGCGGGAGTGGTTTCACCGGGGAGCTGTTTTTT.

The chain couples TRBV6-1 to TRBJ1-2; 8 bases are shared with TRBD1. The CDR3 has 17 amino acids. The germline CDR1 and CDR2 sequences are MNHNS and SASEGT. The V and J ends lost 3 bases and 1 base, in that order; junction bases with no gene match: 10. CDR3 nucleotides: TGTGCCAGCAGTGAGGGACAGGTGCTCTGGATTAACTATGGCTACACCTTC. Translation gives CASSEGQVLWINYGYTF.

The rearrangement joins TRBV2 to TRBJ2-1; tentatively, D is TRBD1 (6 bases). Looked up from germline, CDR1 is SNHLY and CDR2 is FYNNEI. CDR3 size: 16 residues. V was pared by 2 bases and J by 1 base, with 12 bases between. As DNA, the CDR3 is TGTGCCAGCAGTGAATTCGGACAGACTTCCTACAATGAGCAGTTCTTC. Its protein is CASSEFGQTSYNEQFF.

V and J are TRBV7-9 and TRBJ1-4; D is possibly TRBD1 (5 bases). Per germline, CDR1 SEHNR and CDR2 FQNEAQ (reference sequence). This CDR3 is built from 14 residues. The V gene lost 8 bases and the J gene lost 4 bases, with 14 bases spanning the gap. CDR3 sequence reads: CASDRDGGNEKLFF. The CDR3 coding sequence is TGTGCCAGCGACCGGGACGGGGGTAATGAAAAACTGTTTTTT.

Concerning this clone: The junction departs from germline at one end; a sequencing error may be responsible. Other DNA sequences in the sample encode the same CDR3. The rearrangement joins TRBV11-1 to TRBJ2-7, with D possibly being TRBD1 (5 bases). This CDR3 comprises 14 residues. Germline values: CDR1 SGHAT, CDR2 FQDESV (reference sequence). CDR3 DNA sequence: TGTGCCAGTAGCTCAAGGGCAGGGAAATACGAGCAGTACTTC. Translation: CASSSRAGKYEQYF.

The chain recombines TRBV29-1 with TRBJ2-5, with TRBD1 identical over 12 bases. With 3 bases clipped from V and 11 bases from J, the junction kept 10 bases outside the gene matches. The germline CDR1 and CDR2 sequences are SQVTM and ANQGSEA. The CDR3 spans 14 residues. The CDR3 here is CSVDPGTGGSEQYF. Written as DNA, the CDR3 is TGCAGCGTTGACCCCGGGACAGGGGGCAGTGAGCAGTACTTC.

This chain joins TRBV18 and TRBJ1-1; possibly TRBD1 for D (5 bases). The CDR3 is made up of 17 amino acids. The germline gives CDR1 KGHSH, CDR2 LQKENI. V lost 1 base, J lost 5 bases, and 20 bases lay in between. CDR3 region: CASSPRGGAGAETEAFF. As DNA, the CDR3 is TGTGCCAGCTCACCACGGGGAGGGGCCGGGGCGGAGACTGAAGCTTTCTTT.

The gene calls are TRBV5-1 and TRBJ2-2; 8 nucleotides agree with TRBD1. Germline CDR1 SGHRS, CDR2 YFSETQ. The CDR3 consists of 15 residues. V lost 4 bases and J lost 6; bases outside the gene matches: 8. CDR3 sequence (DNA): TGCGCCAGCAGCCCAGGGGGACAGGAGGCCGGGGAGCTGTTTTTT. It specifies CASSPGGQEAGELFF.

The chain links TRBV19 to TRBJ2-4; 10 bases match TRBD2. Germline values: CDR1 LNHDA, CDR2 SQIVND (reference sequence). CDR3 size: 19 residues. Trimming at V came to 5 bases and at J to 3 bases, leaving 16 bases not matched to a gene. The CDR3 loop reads CASSDLGASGRWGKNIQYF. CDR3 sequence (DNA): TGTGCCAGTAGTGACCTCGGGGCTAGCGGGAGATGGGGCAAAAACATTCAGTACTTC.

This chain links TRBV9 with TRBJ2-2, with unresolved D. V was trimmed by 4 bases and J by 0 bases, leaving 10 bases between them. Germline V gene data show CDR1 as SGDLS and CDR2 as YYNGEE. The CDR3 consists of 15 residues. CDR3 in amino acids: CASSSARTNTGELFF. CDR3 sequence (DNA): TGTGCCAGCAGCTCCGCAAGGACGAACACCGGGGAGCTGTTTTTT.

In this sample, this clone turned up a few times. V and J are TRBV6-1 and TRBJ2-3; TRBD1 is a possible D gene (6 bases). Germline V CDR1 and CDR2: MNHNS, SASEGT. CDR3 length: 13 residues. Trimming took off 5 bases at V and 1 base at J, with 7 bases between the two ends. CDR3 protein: CASSRQGTDTQYF. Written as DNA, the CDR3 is TGTGCCAGCAGTCGACAGGGCACAGATACGCAGTATTTT.

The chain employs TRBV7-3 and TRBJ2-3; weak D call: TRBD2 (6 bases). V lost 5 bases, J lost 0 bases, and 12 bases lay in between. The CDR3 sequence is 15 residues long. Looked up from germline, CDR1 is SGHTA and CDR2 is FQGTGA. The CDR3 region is CASSVGSASTDTQYF. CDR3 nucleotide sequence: TGTGCCAGCAGCGTCGGGAGTGCTAGCACAGATACGCAGTATTTT.

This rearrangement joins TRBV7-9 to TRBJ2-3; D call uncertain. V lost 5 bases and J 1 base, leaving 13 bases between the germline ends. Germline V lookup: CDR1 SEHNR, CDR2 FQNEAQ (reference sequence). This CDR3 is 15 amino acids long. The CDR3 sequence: CASSRGRSRTDTQYF. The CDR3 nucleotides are TGTGCCAGCAGCCGCGGACGGTCCCGCACAGATACGCAGTATTTT.

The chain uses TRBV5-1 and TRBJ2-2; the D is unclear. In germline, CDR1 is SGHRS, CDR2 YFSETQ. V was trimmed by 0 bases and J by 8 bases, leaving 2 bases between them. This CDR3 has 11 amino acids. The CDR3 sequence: CASSLEGELFF. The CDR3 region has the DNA TGCGCCAGCAGCTTGGAAGGGGAGCTGTTTTTT.